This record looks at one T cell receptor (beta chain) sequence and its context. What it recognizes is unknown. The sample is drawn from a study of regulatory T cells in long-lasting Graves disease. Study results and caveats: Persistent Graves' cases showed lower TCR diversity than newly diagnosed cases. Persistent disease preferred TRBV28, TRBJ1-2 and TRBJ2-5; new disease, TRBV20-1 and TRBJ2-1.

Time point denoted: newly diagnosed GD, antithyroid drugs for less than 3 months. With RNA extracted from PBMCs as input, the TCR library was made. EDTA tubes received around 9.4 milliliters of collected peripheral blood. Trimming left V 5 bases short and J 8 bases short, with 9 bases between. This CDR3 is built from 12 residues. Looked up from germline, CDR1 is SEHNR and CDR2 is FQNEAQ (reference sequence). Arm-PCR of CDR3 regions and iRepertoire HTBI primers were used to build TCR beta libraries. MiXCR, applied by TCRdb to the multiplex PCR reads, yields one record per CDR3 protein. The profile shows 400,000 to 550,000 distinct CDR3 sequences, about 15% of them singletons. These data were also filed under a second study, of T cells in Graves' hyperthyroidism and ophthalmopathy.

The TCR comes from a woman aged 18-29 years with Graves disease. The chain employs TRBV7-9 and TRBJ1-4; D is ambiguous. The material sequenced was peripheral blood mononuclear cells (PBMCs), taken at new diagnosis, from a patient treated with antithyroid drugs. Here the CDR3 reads CASSASREKLFF. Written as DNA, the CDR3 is TGTGCCAGCAGCGCCTCAAGGGAAAAACTGTTTTTT.